A single sample gave rise to the 23 T cell receptor beta chains below, sequenced in a study of molecular identifiers for immune sequencing clone quantification. MiXCR was run by TCRdb on the PCR reads, yielding one entry per CDR3 protein. The sample has a few hundred thousand distinct CDR3 sequences; roughly 24% are singletons. The source material was naive CD8+ T cells from blood, with Jurkat cell RNA spiked in. The subset was: FACS-sorted CD8+CD4-CCR7+CD45RA+ naive T cells. The source of these receptors is a human donor in good health. Some libraries in this study had Jurkat cell RNA spiked in.

This clonotype was recorded many times. The chain combines TRBV5-4 with TRBJ1-3; D remains ambiguous. The germline gives CDR1 SGHNT, CDR2 YYREEE (reference sequence). The CDR3 length is 12 residues. CDR3 sequence reads: CAGSGSGNTIYF. Written as DNA, the CDR3 is TGTGCGGGGAGCGGCTCTGGAAACACCATATATTTT.

A word on this clonotype: The junction departs from germline at one end; a sequencing error may be responsible. The CDR3 here is CASSLQGSSGSTIYF. The CDR3 region has the DNA TGCGCCAGCAGCTTACAGGGGAGCTCTGGAAGCACCATATATTTT. J is TRBJ1-3 and V is TRBV5-1; 7 bases map to TRBD1. This CDR3 has 15 residues. Per the germline V gene, CDR1 is SGHRS and CDR2 is YFSETQ.

The V gene is TRBV30, the J gene TRBJ2-7; weak D call: TRBD2 (5 bases). Germline CDR1 reads GTSNPN; CDR2 reads SVGIG (reference sequence). CDR3 length equals 14 residues. The ends were cut back, 5 bases at V and 1 base at J, with 15 bases in the middle. The CDR3 DNA reads TGTGCCTGGTCCTTATACCCGGGGTCCTACGAGCAGTACTTC. Residues: CAWSLYPGSYEQYF.

V and J are TRBV3-1 and TRBJ2-3; D remains ambiguous. CDR3 length equals 15 residues. Trimming shortened V by 1 base and J by 2 bases, and 10 bases separated the two germline ends. The germline CDR1 and CDR2 sequences are LGHDT and YNNKEL (reference sequence). The CDR3 region is CASSQAALVTDTQYF. DNA of the CDR3: TGTGCCAGCAGCCAAGCGGCTCTCGTCACAGATACGCAGTATTTT.

This clonotype was observed a handful of times. The chain carries TRBV20-1 and TRBJ1-3, with D unresolved. This CDR3 contains 15 residues. CDR1 is DFQATT, CDR2 SNEGSKA, per germline (reference sequence). Trimming pared 1 base from V and 0 bases from J, leaving 10 bases between. CDR3 region: CSARADATSGNTIYF. The CDR3, as DNA: TGCAGTGCTAGAGCCGACGCTACCTCTGGAAACACCATATATTTT.

The chain uses TRBV7-9 and TRBJ2-1; 13 bases agree with TRBD2. Germline values: CDR1 SEHNR, CDR2 FQNEAQ (reference sequence). The ends lost 4 bases at V and 3 bases at J; junction bases unmatched: 9. The CDR3 runs to 18 residues. The CDR3 reads CASSSTRTSGSFYNEQFF. The CDR3, as DNA: TGTGCCAGCAGCTCAACTCGGACTAGCGGGAGTTTCTACAATGAGCAGTTCTTC. The variable domain in full, with the rest retrieved from reference TRBV7-9 and TRBJ2-1, is DTGVSQNPRHKITKRGQNVTFRCDPISEHNRLYWYRQTLGQGPEFLTYFQNEAQLEKSRLLSDRFSAERPKGSFSTLEIQRTEQGDSAMYLCASSSTRTSGSFYNEQFFGPGTRLTVL.

V and J are TRBV9 and TRBJ2-4; D remains ambiguous. Germline V gene sequence: CDR1 SGDLS, CDR2 YYNGEE. The CDR3 runs 16 residues. V was trimmed by 4 bases and J by 3 bases, leaving 17 bases between them. CDR3 protein: CASSPDTLWDKNIQYF. CDR3 sequence (DNA): TGTGCCAGCAGCCCAGACACACTTTGGGACAAAAACATTCAGTACTTC.

This clonotype was detected a few times. The CDR3 sequence is CASSPRTDPNEQFF. The CDR3 DNA is TGTGCCAGCAGTCCGCGGACAGATCCCAATGAGCAGTTCTTC. The chain joins TRBV12-3 or TRBV12-4 to TRBJ2-1; the D gene is possibly TRBD1 (6 bases). V was cut by 5 bases and J by 6 bases, with 14 bases left in between. This CDR3 spans 14 amino acids.

In its sample, this clonotype was seen many times. This chain uses TRBV6-1 with TRBJ1-5; 8 bases map to TRBD1. V was pared by 6 bases and J by 6 bases, with 7 bases of the junction left unmatched. The CDR3 contains 14 residues. Germline V gives CDR1 MNHNS, CDR2 SASEGT. The CDR3 spells CASRDPTGGQPQHF. In nucleotides, the CDR3 is TGTGCCAGCAGGGACCCCACAGGGGGTCAGCCCCAGCATTTT.

Of note for this clonotype: This may arise from a read error, as a much more abundant clone is one base away. The CDR3 DNA sequence: TGTGCCAGCAGCTTAGAGTCGGGCAGACAGAGCTACGAGCAGCACTTC. It codes for CASSLESGRQSYEQHF. The rearrangement links TRBV7-9 to TRBJ2-7, with D tentatively TRBD1 (5 bases). There are 16 residues in the CDR3. CDR1 is SEHNR, CDR2 FQNEAQ, per germline (reference sequence). Supplemented by reference TRBV7-9 and TRBJ2-7, the full variable domain reads DTGVSQNPRHKITKRGQNVTFRCDPISEHNRLYWYRQTLGQGPEFLTYFQNEAQLEKSRLLSDRFSAERPKGSFSTLEIQRTEQGDSAMYLCASSLESGRQSYEQHFGPGTRLTVT.

Concerning this clonotype: It may be a read error: a sequence one base away is much more abundant. Here the CDR3 DNA reads TGTGCCAGCAGCCCGCGGACAGGCGCTACCCCAAAGTATTTT. Encoded protein: CASSPRTGATPKYF. This chain uses TRBV7-9 with TRBJ2-3; TRBD1 agrees at 7 bases. CDR1 and CDR2 from the germline V gene are SEHNR and FQNEAQ (reference sequence). This CDR3 contains 14 residues. After removal of 5 bases from V and 13 bases from J, the junction contained 15 bases not matched to a gene.

Concerning this clonotype itself: A much larger clone lies a single base off, so this may be a read error. The conserved closing phenylalanine or tryptophan is absent in this CDR3, likely reflecting a read error. The genes are TRBV7-9 and TRBJ2-5; TRBD2 might be the D (6 bases). Per the germline V gene, CDR1 is SEHNR and CDR2 is FQNEAQ (reference sequence). Trimming left V 4 bases short and J 3 bases short, with 15 bases between. This CDR3 contains 15 residues. The CDR3, as DNA: TGTGCCAGCAGCTCCTATTACATAGCGGAAGAGACCCAGTACCTC. It encodes CASSSYYIAEETQYL.

In this sample, this clonotype turned up many times. V usage is TRBV27 and J usage is TRBJ2-7; TRBD1 matches 8 bases. CDR3 size: 15 residues. Germline-derived CDR1 and CDR2 are MNHEY and SMNVEV (reference sequence). V was clipped by 5 bases and J by 2 bases; unmatched bases: 8. The CDR3 region is CASSPYQGATYEQYF. The CDR3 coding sequence is TGTGCCAGCAGTCCCTACCAGGGGGCCACCTACGAGCAGTACTTC.

This clonotype was observed a few times. The V gene is TRBV10-3, the J gene TRBJ2-1; D is unclear. The CDR3 is 11 residues long. The germline CDR1 and CDR2 sequences are ENHRY and SYGVKD. Trimming cost V 7 bases and J 5 bases, with 6 bases left between them. The CDR3 here is CAITADNEQFF. CDR3 DNA sequence: TGTGCCATCACTGCAGACAATGAGCAGTTCTTC.

This clonotype has more than one count but fewer than ten. A read error is possible here, since a much larger clone lies one base away. The V call is TRBV7-2, the J call TRBJ2-7; D uncertain. The CDR3 is 14 residues long. Germline values: CDR1 SGHTA, CDR2 FQGNSA. V lost 0 bases, J lost 2 bases, and 8 bases lay in between. The CDR3 coding sequence is TGTGCCAGCAGCTTAGCGCTGGCGCCCTACGAGCAGTACTTC. Residues: CASSLALAPYEQYF.

This clonotype was counted at least ten times. This chain links TRBV20-1 with TRBJ2-2; 8 bases align to TRBD2. The V gene's germline CDR1 is DFQATT and CDR2 SNEGSKA (reference sequence). J was trimmed by 1 base and V by 6 bases; bases with no gene match: 1. This CDR3 is 13 amino acids long. CDR3 protein: CSAGRGNTGELFF. The CDR3 DNA sequence: TGCAGTGCCGGGAGGGGGAACACCGGGGAGCTGTTTTTT.

This clonotype was observed at least ten times. A junction boundary mismatches the germline segment, possibly from a read error. The chain is built from TRBV5-1 and TRBJ2-3; 7 nucleotides agree with TRBD1. Germline CDR1 and CDR2: SGHRS and YFSETQ. This CDR3 region has 18 residues. CDR3 nucleotides: TGCGCCAGCAGCGGGCCTGCGGGTCAGACAGGGTTCACAGCTACGCAGTATTTT. Its protein is CASSGPAGQTGFTATQYF.

About this clonotype: A read error may be the cause here, since a much bigger clone is one base away. The chain carries TRBV14 and TRBJ2-3; D is undetermined. Trimming shortened V by 1 base and J by 4 bases, and 9 bases separated the two germline ends. Germline V lookup: CDR1 SGHDN, CDR2 FVKESK. CDR3 length: 14 residues. CDR3 region: CASSQVFPADTQYF. CDR3 nucleotide sequence: TGTGCCAGCAGCCAAGTTTTCCCCGCAGATACGCAGTATTTT. The variable domain in full, completed from reference TRBV14 and TRBJ2-3, reads EAGVTQFPSHSVIEKGQTVTLRCDPISGHDNLYWYRRVMGKEIKFLLHFVKESKQDESGMPNNRFLAERTGGTYSTLKVQPAELEDSGVYFCASSQVFPADTQYFGPGTRLTVL.

There are a few counts of this clonotype. The rearrangement links TRBV3-1 to TRBJ2-3, with D uncertain. Germline V gives CDR1 LGHDT, CDR2 YNNKEL (reference sequence). V lost 1 base and J lost 6, with 8 bases in between. This CDR3 has 13 amino acids. The CDR3, as DNA: TGTGCCAGCAGCCAAGTTAACTGGGATACGCAGTATTTT. Translated, it gives CASSQVNWDTQYF.

V gene TRBV6-5 combines with J gene TRBJ2-4; D unclear. The CDR3 has 15 amino acids. V lost 0 bases to trimming and J lost 6 bases, with 12 bases between them. Germline loops: CDR1 MNHEY, CDR2 SVGAGI. CDR3 in DNA: TGTGCCAGCAGTTACTCGATCGGTCTGGGAAACATTCAGTACTTC. Its translation: CASSYSIGLGNIQYF.

There are a few counts of this clonotype. The chain is built from TRBV7-6 and TRBJ2-5; D possibly corresponds to TRBD1 (5 bases). V lost 5 bases and J 5 bases, leaving 12 bases between the germline ends. The CDR3 length is 13 residues. From germline, CDR1 is SGHVS and CDR2 FNYEAQ. CDR3 nucleotide sequence: TGTGCCAGCAGCCACAGGTTGGGGGAGACCCAGTACTTC. The encoded protein is CASSHRLGETQYF.

The V gene is TRBV20-1, the J gene TRBJ2-5, with D perhaps matching TRBD1 (6 bases). Germline CDR1 DFQATT, CDR2 SNEGSKA (reference sequence). This CDR3 is 15 amino acids long. With 0 bases removed from V and 5 bases from J, the gap between germline ends came to 16 bases. Here the CDR3 DNA reads TGCAGTGCTAGAGATGCAGGGGTCGTTGCCGAGACCCAGTACTTC. Translated: CSARDAGVVAETQYF.

J is TRBJ2-5 and V is TRBV3-1; D uncertain. V lost 10 bases to trimming and J lost 0 bases, with 12 bases between them. Germline loops: CDR1 LGHDT, CDR2 YNNKEL (reference sequence). CDR3 size: 13 residues. For the CDR3, the DNA is TGTGCCATCGCGACCGAATACCAAGAGACCCAGTACTTC. Amino acids: CAIATEYQETQYF.